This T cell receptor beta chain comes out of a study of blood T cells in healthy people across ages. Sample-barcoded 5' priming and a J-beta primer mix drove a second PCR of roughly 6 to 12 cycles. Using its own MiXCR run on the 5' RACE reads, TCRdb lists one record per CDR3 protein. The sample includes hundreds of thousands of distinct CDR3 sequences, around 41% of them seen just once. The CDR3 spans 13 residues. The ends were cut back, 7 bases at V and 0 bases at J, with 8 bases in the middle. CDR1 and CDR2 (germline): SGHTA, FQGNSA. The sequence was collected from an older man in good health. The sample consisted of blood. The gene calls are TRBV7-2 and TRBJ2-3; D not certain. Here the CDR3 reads CASKAYSTDTQYF. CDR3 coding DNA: TGTGCCAGCAAGGCGTATAGCACAGATACGCAGTATTTT.